This T cell receptor (beta chain) emerged from a study (dated by TCRdb to about 2015). Regarding the complete study: The study tested whether tumor-infiltrating Tregs in breast cancer are recruited from blood Tregs or converted in situ from other CD4+ T cell subsets. Here is what the overall study found, with its caveats: The larger-cohort validation was restricted to a single TCR beta V-J rearrangement rather than whole repertoires. Tumor memory CD4+ T cell TCR gene usage was found to cluster with blood and lymph node memory CD4+ cells and with lymph node naive CD4+ cells. The TCR alpha and beta sequences of tumor-infiltrating Tregs showed the greatest overlap with tumor naive CD4+ T cells, followed by blood naive CD4+ T cells.

CD4+CD45RO+CD25- cells were isolated as memory CD4+ T cells. Tregs, naive and memory CD4+ T cells from tumor, blood and ipsilateral draining lymph nodes of about five breast cancer patients underwent full-length TCR alpha and beta sequencing. Tumor tissue and lymph nodes from ipsilateral axillary dissection were perfused with PBS, minced and digested with collagenase I and hyaluronidase. Sorted cell populations were confirmed by FACS to exceed 90% purity. Amplification of full-length TCR variable regions was done by 5' RACE PCR using constant-region reverse primers, and this step was followed by semi-nested PCR with Nested Universal Primer A. Using the ReliaPrep RNA Cell Miniprep System, total RNA was extracted, and the SMARTer RACE 5'/3' Kit was then used to reverse transcribe the RNA into 5'RACE-ready cDNA. An Illumina MiSeq was used to sequence the full-length TCR alpha and beta libraries, which had been barcoded with multiplex adaptors. The original methods were these. Sequencing data were pooled across the five patients for each of nine subset-tissue groups and compared by unsupervised clustering of TCR gene usage. The Morisita-Horn index, with shared sequences weighted by their contribution to each repertoire, was used to calculate repertoire similarity. TCRdb passed the public sequencing reads through fastp at Q25 and MiXCR, retaining productive beta sequences. Here each entry gathers all rows of one CDR3 protein and keeps the most common genes and DNA. The V and J calls were determined by TCRdb, not by the authors. This sample has 55,000 to 70,000 distinct CDR3 sequences in its table, and 28% of those were observed once. Of the sample, 3% to 4% is held by the ten largest clones.

A word on this clonotype: Its antigen target is currently unknown. The input lacks base qualities; no much larger clone sits a single base away.

CDR1 MNHNY and CDR2 SVGAGI were looked up in the germline V gene (reference sequence). Trimming removed 3 bases from V and 7 bases from J, leaving 13 bases between the germline ends. Spanning cysteine to phenylalanine, the CDR3 consists of 14 amino acids. Only CDR3 DNA remains: 42 bases, in frame from the first base. The chain links TRBV6-6 with TRBJ1-5, with the D segment identity uncertain. The sequence derives from a female donor with breast cancer. The sample consisted of tumor-infiltrating memory CD4+ T cells sorted from the breast tumor. The meaning of the sample's cell subset or site label: memory CD4+ T cells, CD4+CD45RO+CD25-. The nucleotide sequence is TGTGCCAGCAGTTATGGAGGGATCGACCAGCCCCAGCATTTT. The translation is CASSYGGIDQPQHF.